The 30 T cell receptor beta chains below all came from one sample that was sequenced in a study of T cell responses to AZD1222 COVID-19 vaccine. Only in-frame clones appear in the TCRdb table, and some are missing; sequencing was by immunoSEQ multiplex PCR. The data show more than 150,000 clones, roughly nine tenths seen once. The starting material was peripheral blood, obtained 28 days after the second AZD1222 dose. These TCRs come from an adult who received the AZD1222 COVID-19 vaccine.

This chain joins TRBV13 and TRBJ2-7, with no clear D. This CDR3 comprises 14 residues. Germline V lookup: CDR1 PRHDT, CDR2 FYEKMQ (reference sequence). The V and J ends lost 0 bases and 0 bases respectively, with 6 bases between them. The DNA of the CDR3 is TGTGCCAGCAGCTTAGGGCAGACCTCCTACGAGCAGTACTTC. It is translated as CASSLGQTSYEQYF.

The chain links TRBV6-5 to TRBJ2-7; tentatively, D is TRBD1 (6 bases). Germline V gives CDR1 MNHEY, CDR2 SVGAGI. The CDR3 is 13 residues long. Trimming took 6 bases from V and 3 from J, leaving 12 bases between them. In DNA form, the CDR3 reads TGTGCCAGCAGGAGGACAGTAAACTACGAGCAGTACTTC. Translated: CASRRTVNYEQYF.

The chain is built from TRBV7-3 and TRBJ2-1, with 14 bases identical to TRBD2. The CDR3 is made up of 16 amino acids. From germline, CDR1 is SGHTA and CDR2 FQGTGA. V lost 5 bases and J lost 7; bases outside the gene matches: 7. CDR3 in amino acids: CASSPTTSGGVNEQFF. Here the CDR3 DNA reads TGTGCCAGCAGCCCTACGACTAGCGGGGGGGTTAATGAGCAGTTCTTC.

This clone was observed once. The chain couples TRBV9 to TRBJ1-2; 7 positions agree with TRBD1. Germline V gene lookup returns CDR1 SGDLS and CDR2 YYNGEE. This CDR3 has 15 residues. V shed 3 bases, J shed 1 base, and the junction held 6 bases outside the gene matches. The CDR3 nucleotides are TGTGCCAGCAGCGCCGTTGGGACAGTTAACTATGGCTACACCTTC. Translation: CASSAVGTVNYGYTF.

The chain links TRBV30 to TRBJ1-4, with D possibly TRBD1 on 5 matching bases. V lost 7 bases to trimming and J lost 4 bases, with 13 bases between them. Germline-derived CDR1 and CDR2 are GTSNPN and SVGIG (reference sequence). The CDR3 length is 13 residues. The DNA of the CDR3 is TGTGCCTCCTTGGGACCGATTAATGAAAAACTGTTTTTT. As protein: CASLGPINEKLFF.

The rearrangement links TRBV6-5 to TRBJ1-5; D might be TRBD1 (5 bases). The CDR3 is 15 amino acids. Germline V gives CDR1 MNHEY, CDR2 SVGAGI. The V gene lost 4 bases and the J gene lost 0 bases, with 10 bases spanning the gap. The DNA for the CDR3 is TGTGCCAGCAGTTCCGGGGGGTATAGCAATCAGCCCCAGCATTTT. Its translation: CASSSGGYSNQPQHF.

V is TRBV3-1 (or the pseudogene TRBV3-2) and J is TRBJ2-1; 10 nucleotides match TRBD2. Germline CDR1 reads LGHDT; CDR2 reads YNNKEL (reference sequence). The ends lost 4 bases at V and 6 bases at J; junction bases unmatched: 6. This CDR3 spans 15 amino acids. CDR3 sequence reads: CASSPLAGEGNEQFF. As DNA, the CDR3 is TGTGCCAGCAGCCCCCTAGCGGGAGAGGGCAATGAGCAGTTCTTC.

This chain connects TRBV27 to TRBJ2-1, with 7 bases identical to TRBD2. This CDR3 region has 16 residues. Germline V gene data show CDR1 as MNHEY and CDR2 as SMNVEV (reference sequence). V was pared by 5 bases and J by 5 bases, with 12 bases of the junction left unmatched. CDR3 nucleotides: TGTGCCAGCAGTCGAAGCCCGGGACTACTAGACAATGAGCAGTTCTTC. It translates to CASSRSPGLLDNEQFF.

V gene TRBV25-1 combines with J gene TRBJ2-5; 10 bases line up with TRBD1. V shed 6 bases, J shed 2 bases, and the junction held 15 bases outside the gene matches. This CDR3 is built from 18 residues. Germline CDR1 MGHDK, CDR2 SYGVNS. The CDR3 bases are TGTGCCAGCAGCGGAATTGCCTGGGACAGGGGAAGTCAAGAGACCCAGTACTTC. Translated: CASSGIAWDRGSQETQYF.

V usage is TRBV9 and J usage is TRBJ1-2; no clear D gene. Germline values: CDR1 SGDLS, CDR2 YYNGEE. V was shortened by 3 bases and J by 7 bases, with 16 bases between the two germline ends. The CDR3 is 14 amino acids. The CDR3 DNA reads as TGTGCCAGCAGCGCCGACCCTAATCGAGGTGGCTACACCTTC. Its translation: CASSADPNRGGYTF.

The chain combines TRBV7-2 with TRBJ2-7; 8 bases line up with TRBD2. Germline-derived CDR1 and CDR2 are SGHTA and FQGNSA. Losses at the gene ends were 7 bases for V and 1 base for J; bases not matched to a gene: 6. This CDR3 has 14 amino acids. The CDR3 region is CASKTSVISYEQYF. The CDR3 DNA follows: TGTGCCAGCAAGACTAGCGTAATATCCTACGAGCAGTACTTC.

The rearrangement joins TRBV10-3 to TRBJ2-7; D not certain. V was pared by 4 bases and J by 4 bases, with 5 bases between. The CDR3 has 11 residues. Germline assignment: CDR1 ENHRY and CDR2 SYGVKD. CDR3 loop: CAISAQYEQYF. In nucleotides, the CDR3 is TGTGCCATCAGTGCGCAATACGAGCAGTACTTC.

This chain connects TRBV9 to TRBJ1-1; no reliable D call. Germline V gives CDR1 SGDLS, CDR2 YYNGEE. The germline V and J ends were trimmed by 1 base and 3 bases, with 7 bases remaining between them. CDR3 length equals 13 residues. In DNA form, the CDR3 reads TGTGCCAGCAGCGTATCCTCCGACACTGAAGCTTTCTTT. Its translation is CASSVSSDTEAFF.

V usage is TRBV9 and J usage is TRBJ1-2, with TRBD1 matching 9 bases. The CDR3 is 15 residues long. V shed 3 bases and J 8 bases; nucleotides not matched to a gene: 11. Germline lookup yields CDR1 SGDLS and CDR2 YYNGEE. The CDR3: CASSGINRGRRGYTF. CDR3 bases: TGTGCCAGCAGCGGCATAAACAGGGGGCGCAGGGGCTACACCTTC.

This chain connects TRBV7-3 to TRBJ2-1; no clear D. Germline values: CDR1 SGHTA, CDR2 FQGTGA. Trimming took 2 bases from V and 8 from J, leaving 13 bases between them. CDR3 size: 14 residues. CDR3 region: CASSLVPLYDEQFF. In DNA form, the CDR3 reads TGTGCCAGCAGCTTAGTCCCTCTATACGATGAGCAGTTCTTC.

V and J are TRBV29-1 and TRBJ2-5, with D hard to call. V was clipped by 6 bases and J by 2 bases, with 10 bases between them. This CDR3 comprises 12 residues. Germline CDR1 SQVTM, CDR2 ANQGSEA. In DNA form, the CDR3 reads TGCAGCGTCAGGCAGACACAAGAGACCCAGTACTTC. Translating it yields CSVRQTQETQYF.

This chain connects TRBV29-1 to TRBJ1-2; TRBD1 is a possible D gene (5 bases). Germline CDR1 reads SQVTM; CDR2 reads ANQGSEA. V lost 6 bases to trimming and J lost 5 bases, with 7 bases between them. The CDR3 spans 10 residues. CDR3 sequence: CSVPGYGYTF. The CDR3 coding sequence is TGCAGCGTACCAGGGTATGGCTACACCTTC.

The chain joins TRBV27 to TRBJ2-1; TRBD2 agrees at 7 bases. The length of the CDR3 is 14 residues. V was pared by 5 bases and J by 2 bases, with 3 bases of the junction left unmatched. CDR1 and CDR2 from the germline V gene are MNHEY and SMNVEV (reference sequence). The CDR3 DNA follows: TGTGCCAGCAGTCAGACTAGCACCTACAATGAGCAGTTCTTC. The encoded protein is CASSQTSTYNEQFF.

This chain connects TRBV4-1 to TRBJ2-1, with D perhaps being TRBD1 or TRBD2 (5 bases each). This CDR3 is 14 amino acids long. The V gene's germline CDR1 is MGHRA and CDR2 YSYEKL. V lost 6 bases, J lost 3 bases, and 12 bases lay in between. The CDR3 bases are TGCGCCAGCAGACAGTTGGGGGTCTACAATGAGCAGTTCTTC. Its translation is CASRQLGVYNEQFF.

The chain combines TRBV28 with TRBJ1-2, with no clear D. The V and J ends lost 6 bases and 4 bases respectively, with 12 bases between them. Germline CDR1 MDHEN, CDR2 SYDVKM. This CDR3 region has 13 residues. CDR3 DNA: TGTGCCAGCAGGGGAGGGAAGCTCTATGGCTACACCTTC. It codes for CASRGGKLYGYTF.

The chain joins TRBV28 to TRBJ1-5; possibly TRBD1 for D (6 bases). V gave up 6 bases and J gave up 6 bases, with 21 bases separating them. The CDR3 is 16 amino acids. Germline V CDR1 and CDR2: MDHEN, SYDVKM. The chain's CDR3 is CASSPTGTSEGQPQHF. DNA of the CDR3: TGTGCCAGCAGCCCAACAGGGACATCAGAGGGTCAGCCCCAGCATTTT.

The CDR3 region has the DNA TGTGCCAGCATGACTAGGAGGATGGTCTGGGAGACCCAGTACTTC. Amino acids: CASMTRRMVWETQYF. The V and J genes are TRBV28 and TRBJ2-5; D is perhaps TRBD2 (6 bases). The CDR3 extends over 15 amino acids. Germline V gene sequence: CDR1 MDHEN, CDR2 SYDVKM. V lost 7 bases and J lost 5, with 20 bases in between.

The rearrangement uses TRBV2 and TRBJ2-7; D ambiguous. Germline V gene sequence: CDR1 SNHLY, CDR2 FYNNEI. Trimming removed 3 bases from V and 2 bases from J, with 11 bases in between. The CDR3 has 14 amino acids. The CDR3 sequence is CASSDKILAYEQYF. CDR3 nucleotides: TGTGCCAGCAGTGACAAAATCCTGGCCTACGAGCAGTACTTC. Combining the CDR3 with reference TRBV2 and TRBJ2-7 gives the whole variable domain EPEVTQTPSHQVTQMGQEVILRCVPISNHLYFYWYRQILGQKVEFLVSFYNNEISEKSEIFDDQFSVERPDGSNFTLKIRSTKLEDSAMYFCASSDKILAYEQYFGPGTRLTVT.

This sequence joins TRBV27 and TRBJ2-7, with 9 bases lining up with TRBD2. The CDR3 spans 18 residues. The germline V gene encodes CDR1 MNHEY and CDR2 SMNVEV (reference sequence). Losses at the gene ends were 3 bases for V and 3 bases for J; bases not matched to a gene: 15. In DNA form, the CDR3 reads TGTGCCAGCAGTTTTCCCCTCGGGACTAGCCGTAGATACTACGAGCAGTACTTC. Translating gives CASSFPLGTSRRYYEQYF.

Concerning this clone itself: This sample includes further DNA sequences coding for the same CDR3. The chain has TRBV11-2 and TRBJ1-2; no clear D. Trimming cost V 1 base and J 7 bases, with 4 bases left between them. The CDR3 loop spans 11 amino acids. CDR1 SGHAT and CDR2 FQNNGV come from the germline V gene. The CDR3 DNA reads TGTGCCAGCAGCTTAGGGCGTGGCTACACCTTC. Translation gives CASSLGRGYTF.

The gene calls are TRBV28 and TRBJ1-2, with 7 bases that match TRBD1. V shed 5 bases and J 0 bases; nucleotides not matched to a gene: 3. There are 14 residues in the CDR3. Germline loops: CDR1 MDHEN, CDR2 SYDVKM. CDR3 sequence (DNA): TGTGCCAGCAGTAATCAGGGGGCTAACTATGGCTACACCTTC. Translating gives CASSNQGANYGYTF.

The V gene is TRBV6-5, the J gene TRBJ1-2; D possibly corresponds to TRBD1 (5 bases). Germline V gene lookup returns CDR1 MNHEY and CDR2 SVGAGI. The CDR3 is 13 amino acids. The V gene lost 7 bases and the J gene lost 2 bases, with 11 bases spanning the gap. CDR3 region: CASTPTANYGYTF. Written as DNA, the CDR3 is TGTGCCAGCACCCCGACAGCGAACTATGGCTACACCTTC.

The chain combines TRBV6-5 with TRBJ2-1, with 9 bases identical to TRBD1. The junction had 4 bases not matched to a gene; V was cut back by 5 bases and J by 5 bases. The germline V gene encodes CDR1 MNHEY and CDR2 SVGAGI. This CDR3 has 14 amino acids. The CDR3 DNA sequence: TGTGCCAGCAGTCACAGGGGGCAGGACAATGAGCAGTTCTTC. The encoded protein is CASSHRGQDNEQFF.

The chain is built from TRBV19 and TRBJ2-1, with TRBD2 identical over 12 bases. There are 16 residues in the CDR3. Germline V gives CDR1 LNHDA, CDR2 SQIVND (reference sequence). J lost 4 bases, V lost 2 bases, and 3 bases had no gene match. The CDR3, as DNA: TGTGCCAGTAGTATACTAGCGGGAGGGGATTACAATGAGCAGTTCTTC. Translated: CASSILAGGDYNEQFF.

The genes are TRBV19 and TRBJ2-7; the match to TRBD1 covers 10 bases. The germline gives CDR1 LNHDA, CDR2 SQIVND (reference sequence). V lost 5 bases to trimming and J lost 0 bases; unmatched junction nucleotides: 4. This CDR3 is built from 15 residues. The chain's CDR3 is CASSPGTGASYEQYF. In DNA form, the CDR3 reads TGTGCCAGTAGTCCCGGGACAGGGGCCTCCTACGAGCAGTACTTC.